This paragraph covers one T cell receptor (beta chain) sequence. The table came from immunoSEQ multiplex PCR; TCRdb's copy has only in-frame clones and leaves some out. The repertoire holds 60,000 to 85,000 clones, around 94% seen once, with more than 0.45% in the top ten. This sample was taken from a study of T cell changes during pregnancy in multiple sclerosis. The CDR3 runs 13 residues. With 5 bases removed from V and 2 bases from J, the gap between germline ends came to 9 bases. CDR1 SEHNR and CDR2 FQNEAQ come from the germline V gene (reference sequence). Source: peripheral blood, taken in the third trimester of pregnancy. The rearrangement links TRBV7-9 to TRBJ1-1; D not resolved. The clonotype comes from a female donor with multiple sclerosis, enrolled in a pregnancy study. DNA of the CDR3: TGTGCCAGCAGCCGTAACAGCAACACTGAAGCTTTCTTT. Translating gives CASSRNSNTEAFF.